These 15 T cell receptor beta chains were all obtained from the same sample, sequenced in a study of CD8 T cells in Susac syndrome. RNA amounts of roughly 0.5 to 1 ug underwent reverse transcription with random hexamers. TCRdb analysed the immunoSEQ multiplex PCR reads with MiXCR anew, one entry per CDR3 protein. Of approximately 180,000 distinct CDR3 sequences listed, around 95% are singletons. The sequencing sample was made of CD4+ T cells from PBMCs. Receptors originate from a human donor with multiple sclerosis.

The chain couples TRBV24-1 to TRBJ2-1; D remains unclear. CDR1 and CDR2 (germline): KGHDR, SFDVKD. V lost 4 bases and J 7 bases, leaving 7 bases between the germline ends. The CDR3 contains 12 residues. CDR3 nucleotide sequence: TGTGCCACCAGTGAGGGTTGGAATGAGCAGTTCTTC. It codes for CATSEGWNEQFF.

The chain uses TRBV4-2 and TRBJ1-2; D not resolved. Per germline, CDR1 LGHNA and CDR2 YNFKEQ. The CDR3 covers 13 residues. Between the trimmed V and J ends, which lost 0 bases and 8 bases, there was a span of 10 bases. CDR3: CASSQDSGIGYTF. The CDR3 nucleotides read TGTGCCAGCAGCCAAGATAGCGGGATAGGCTACACCTTC.

In the case of this clonotype: One junction end does not reproduce the germline sequence, and a read error may be involved. This sequence joins TRBV27 and TRBJ2-5; no reliable D call. Germline lookup yields CDR1 MNHEY and CDR2 SMNVEV (reference sequence). There are 13 residues in the CDR3. This CDR3 reads CASSLYRTDPPNF. CDR3 in DNA: TGTGCCAGCAGTTTATACAGAACAGACCCACCGAACTTC.

This chain uses TRBV6-5 with TRBJ1-2; 7 bases are a match to TRBD1. From germline, CDR1 is MNHEY and CDR2 SVGAGI. The CDR3 spans 14 residues. V was clipped by 2 bases and J by 4 bases; unmatched bases: 4. CDR3 loop: CASSYLGQTYGYTF. The CDR3 region has the DNA TGTGCCAGCAGTTACCTGGGACAGACCTATGGCTACACCTTC.

This chain joins TRBV20-1 and TRBJ2-1, with TRBD2 identical over 10 bases. The CDR3 is 14 residues long. CDR1 is DFQATT and CDR2 is SNEGSKA in the germline V gene (reference sequence). With V trimmed by 0 bases and J by 12 bases, 8 bases remained unmatched. The CDR3 coding sequence is TGCAGTGCTAGAGATCCCAGCGGGGGGGCCGGGCAGTTCTTC. This translates into CSARDPSGGAGQFF.

This rearrangement joins TRBV15 to TRBJ2-3; 11 bases match TRBD2. The CDR3 runs 16 residues. Germline V CDR1 and CDR2: LNHNV, YYDKDF (reference sequence). V was pared by 4 bases and J by 4 bases, with 7 bases of the junction left unmatched. This CDR3 is CATSKSLAGGPDTQYF. The DNA of the CDR3 is TGTGCCACCAGCAAGAGTCTAGCGGGGGGACCAGATACGCAGTATTTT.

The gene calls are TRBV20-1 and TRBJ1-6, with no clear D. The CDR3 is made up of 13 amino acids. Looked up from germline, CDR1 is DFQATT and CDR2 is SNEGSKA (reference sequence). V lost 3 bases and J lost 9, with 12 bases in between. Written as DNA, the CDR3 is TGCAGTGCTAGCCAAGGGCAGATTTCACCCCTCCACTTT. It encodes CSASQGQISPLHF.

This clonotype was found once. This rearrangement joins TRBV30 to TRBJ1-1; D is uncertain. The CDR3 covers 14 residues. Deletions cut 0 bases from V and 0 bases from J, with 8 bases between. CDR1 GTSNPN and CDR2 SVGIG come from the germline V gene (reference sequence). CDR3 nucleotides: TGTGCCTGGAGTGTAAGTGGGGTGAACACTGAAGCTTTCTTT. This encodes CAWSVSGVNTEAFF.

The rearrangement uses TRBV7-9 and TRBJ2-3; possibly TRBD2 for D (6 bases). The CDR3 extends over 15 amino acids. The germline V and J ends were trimmed by 7 bases and 6 bases, with 20 bases remaining between them. Germline V gives CDR1 SEHNR, CDR2 FQNEAQ (reference sequence). In nucleotides, the CDR3 is TGTGCCAGCACCTCGCGGAGGGTGCGCGGGGATACGCAGTATTTT. Amino acid sequence: CASTSRRVRGDTQYF.

This clonotype was recorded a few times. V gene TRBV27 combines with J gene TRBJ2-7; 8 nucleotides agree with TRBD1. The CDR3 contains 13 residues. J was trimmed by 7 bases and V by 3 bases; bases with no gene match: 5. The germline gives CDR1 MNHEY, CDR2 SMNVEV (reference sequence). The DNA for the CDR3 is TGTGCCAGCAGTTTTGCCACAGGGGGTGAGCAGTACTTC. This codes for CASSFATGGEQYF.

This chain joins TRBV20-1 and TRBJ1-1; no definite D call. Trimming took 6 bases from V and 3 from J, leaving 11 bases between them. The germline V gene has CDR1 DFQATT and CDR2 SNEGSKA (reference sequence). This CDR3 comprises 12 residues. The CDR3: CSARFGYTEAFF. In DNA form, the CDR3 reads TGCAGTGCGCGTTTCGGGTACACTGAAGCTTTCTTT.

The chain couples TRBV7-3 to TRBJ2-2, with a tentative D call TRBD2 (7 bases). The CDR3 runs to 11 residues. V lost 4 bases to trimming and J lost 13 bases, with 10 bases between them. Germline lookup yields CDR1 SGHTA and CDR2 FQGTGA. The CDR3 coding sequence is TGTGCCAGCAGCTCGGGGGGCACGCTGTTTTTT. This codes for CASSSGGTLFF.

This chain joins TRBV20-1 and TRBJ2-7; TRBD2 aligns across 7 bases. CDR1 and CDR2 from the germline V gene are DFQATT and SNEGSKA (reference sequence). V shed 0 bases and J 0 bases; nucleotides not matched to a gene: 8. The CDR3 contains 16 residues. The CDR3, as DNA: TGCAGTGCTAGAGATCGGTGGGGGGGGAGCTCCTACGAGCAGTACTTC. This translates into CSARDRWGGSSYEQYF.

The V and J genes are TRBV28 and TRBJ2-4; no definite D call. From germline, CDR1 is MDHEN and CDR2 SYDVKM. V was trimmed by 9 bases and J by 0 bases, leaving 3 bases between them. CDR3 length: 11 residues. CDR3 residues: CASLAKNIQYF. The CDR3 nucleotides read TGTGCCAGTCTAGCCAAAAACATTCAGTACTTC.

The chain combines TRBV30 with TRBJ2-7; 12 bases are a match to TRBD2. The germline CDR1 and CDR2 sequences are GTSNPN and SVGIG (reference sequence). The V segment lost 8 bases and the J segment 3 bases; nucleotides outside the gene matches: 8. This CDR3 region has 14 residues. CDR3 in DNA: TGTGCCGGAAGACTAGCGGGGGAGGGCTACGAGCAGTACTTC. Amino acid sequence: CAGRLAGEGYEQYF.